The 23 T cell receptor beta chains below all came from one sample that was sequenced in a study of cytomegalovirus exposure and HLA in healthy donors. Primers for the PCR totalled 60 Vbeta and 13 Jbeta. Assay: immunoSEQ multiplex PCR; the TCRdb copy retains only in-frame clones and omits some. The table has 110,000 to 150,000 clones, roughly 68% seen once. The specimen was PBMCs. These receptors were collected from a man in his sixties in good health and CMV-seronegative.

The CDR3 nucleotides are TGTGCCAGCAGTTCTGACAGGGGATACTACGAGCAGTACTTC. Protein product: CASSSDRGYYEQYF. The chain recombines TRBV28 with TRBJ2-7, with TRBD1 identical over 8 bases. With V trimmed by 4 bases and J by 3 bases, 5 bases remained unmatched. The CDR3 loop spans 14 amino acids. CDR1 MDHEN and CDR2 SYDVKM come from the germline V gene.

The chain has TRBV13 and TRBJ2-1; a possible D gene is TRBD1 (6 bases). The CDR3 has 16 residues. Germline CDR1 and CDR2: PRHDT and FYEKMQ (reference sequence). V was clipped by 0 bases and J by 3 bases, with 12 bases between them. The CDR3 DNA reads TGTGCCAGCAGCTTAGGAGGACAGAGACTCTACAATGAGCAGTTCTTC. Its translation: CASSLGGQRLYNEQFF.

This clone was detected a few times. CDR3 loop: CAWRLMGLAGGPHEQYF. Written as DNA, the CDR3 is TGTGCCTGGAGGCTTATGGGACTAGCGGGAGGGCCCCACGAGCAGTACTTC. V usage is TRBV30 and J usage is TRBJ2-7, with 16 nucleotides matching TRBD2. The V and J ends lost 3 bases and 5 bases, in that order; junction bases with no gene match: 10. Germline-derived CDR1 and CDR2 are GTSNPN and SVGIG (reference sequence). This CDR3 region has 17 residues.

The chain carries TRBV28 and TRBJ1-5; a weak D match, TRBD1 (6 bases). The CDR3 consists of 15 residues. The V and J ends lost 3 bases and 1 base respectively, with 10 bases between them. CDR1 and CDR2 from the germline V gene are MDHEN and SYDVKM. The CDR3 protein is CASSFSGVSNQPQHF. CDR3 DNA sequence: TGTGCCAGCAGTTTCTCAGGGGTGAGCAATCAGCCCCAGCATTTT.

The gene calls are TRBV30 and TRBJ2-3; 7 bases agree with TRBD2. V gave up 7 bases and J gave up 2 bases; unmatched junction bases: 9. This CDR3 contains 14 residues. The germline CDR1 and CDR2 sequences are GTSNPN and SVGIG (reference sequence). Written as DNA, the CDR3 is TGTGCCTCTCTCGCTAGCGGAGTCACAGATACGCAGTATTTT. Translated, it gives CASLASGVTDTQYF.

The CDR3 here is CASSPRLAGASDTQYF. The CDR3 DNA is TGTGCCAGCAGCCCTAGACTAGCGGGAGCCTCAGATACGCAGTATTTT. The chain links TRBV9 to TRBJ2-3; 12 bases align to TRBD2. V lost 4 bases to trimming and J lost 4 bases; unmatched junction nucleotides: 7. This CDR3 has 16 amino acids. Germline assignment: CDR1 SGDLS and CDR2 YYNGEE.

The chain couples TRBV5-1 to TRBJ1-1; possibly TRBD1 for D (6 bases). This CDR3 is 17 amino acids long. CDR1 is SGHRS and CDR2 is YFSETQ in the germline V gene. V dropped 4 bases and J dropped 3 bases, with 22 bases sitting between them. Here the CDR3 DNA reads TGCGCCAGCAGCGGGGGCCTGGACAACCTAGGGGACACTGAAGCTTTCTTT. It encodes CASSGGLDNLGDTEAFF.

This sequence joins TRBV19 and TRBJ2-1; D is perhaps TRBD2 (5 bases). The V gene's germline CDR1 is LNHDA and CDR2 SQIVND (reference sequence). The V end was cut by 0 bases, the J end by 0 bases, with 12 bases between. The CDR3 runs 17 residues. The CDR3 region has the DNA TGTGCCAGTAGTATAGAAGCGGTCTCTAGCTCCTACAATGAGCAGTTCTTC. Amino acid sequence: CASSIEAVSSSYNEQFF. The whole variable domain, remainder taken from reference TRBV19 and TRBJ2-1, is DGGITQSPKYLFRKEGQNVTLSCEQNLNHDAMYWYRQDPGQGLRLIYYSQIVNDFQKGDIAEGYSVSREKKESFPLTVTSAQKNPTAFYLCASSIEAVSSSYNEQFFGPGTRLTVL.

This chain uses TRBV7-3 with TRBJ1-2; TRBD1 aligns across 8 bases. Per the germline V gene, CDR1 is SGHTA and CDR2 is FQGTGA. The CDR3 sequence is 14 residues long. V gave up 6 bases and J gave up 2 bases; unmatched junction bases: 5. The CDR3 nucleotides read TGTGCCAGCAGTTTGGACAGGGAAAACTATGGCTACACCTTC. Its protein is CASSLDRENYGYTF.

This chain connects TRBV7-6 to TRBJ2-1; 13 bases agree with TRBD2. CDR1 SGHVS and CDR2 FNYEAQ come from the germline V gene. There are 13 residues in the CDR3. The V segment lost 5 bases and the J segment 11 bases; nucleotides outside the gene matches: 3. The CDR3 coding sequence is TGTGCCAGCAGCCTGGGACTAGCGGGAAAGCAGTTCTTC. Translating it yields CASSLGLAGKQFF.

This clone showed up just once. The J gene is TRBJ1-1, the V gene TRBV28; TRBD1 is a possible D gene (5 bases). V shed 2 bases and J shed 1 base, with 5 bases lying between them. Germline assignment: CDR1 MDHEN and CDR2 SYDVKM. CDR3 length equals 13 residues. The CDR3 spells CASSLQGNTEAFF. CDR3 in DNA: TGTGCCAGCAGTTTACAGGGGAACACTGAAGCTTTCTTT.

This sequence joins TRBV18 and TRBJ2-3, with 7 bases aligning to TRBD2. V trimming: 2 bases; J trimming: 8 bases; junction bases outside the gene matches: 16. Germline V gene sequence: CDR1 KGHSH, CDR2 LQKENI. CDR3 size: 17 residues. CDR3: CASSPKSQTSYFRTQYF. The CDR3 DNA follows: TGTGCCAGCTCACCAAAATCCCAGACTAGCTACTTCCGTACGCAGTATTTT.

The chain combines TRBV6-5 with TRBJ1-5; 8 bases line up with TRBD1. V was pared by 4 bases and J by 3 bases, with 5 bases of the junction left unmatched. This CDR3 is 15 amino acids long. CDR1 is MNHEY and CDR2 is SVGAGI in the germline V gene. CDR3 amino acids: CASSSLGQANQPQHF. The CDR3, as DNA: TGTGCCAGCAGTTCGTTGGGACAGGCCAATCAGCCCCAGCATTTT.

CDR3 residues: CSVVLGGETQYF. In DNA form, the CDR3 reads TGCAGCGTTGTTTTGGGCGGGGAGACCCAGTACTTC. The chain has TRBV29-1 and TRBJ2-5, with D perhaps TRBD2 (5 bases). The CDR3 length is 12 residues. The germline V gene has CDR1 SQVTM and CDR2 ANQGSEA. V lost 4 bases, J lost 5 bases, and 11 bases lay in between.

This clone was detected only a few times. CDR3 loop: CASSRDSHNSPLHF. The CDR3 DNA reads as TGTGCCAGCAGTCGGGACAGTCATAATTCACCCCTCCACTTT. The chain links TRBV2 to TRBJ1-6; 7 bases are a match to TRBD1. Unmatched junction bases numbered 3, after V lost 5 bases and J lost 5 bases. Germline CDR1 SNHLY, CDR2 FYNNEI. The CDR3 consists of 14 residues.

This clone has just a few counts. The gene calls are TRBV7-9 and TRBJ2-2; TRBD2 aligns across 8 bases. V gave up 5 bases and J gave up 3 bases; unmatched junction bases: 14. The germline V gene encodes CDR1 SEHNR and CDR2 FQNEAQ (reference sequence). CDR3 length equals 18 residues. The CDR3 region has the DNA TGTGCCAGCAGCCCAGGAGCCGCAGCGGGGGTTTACACCGGGGAGCTGTTTTTT. It specifies CASSPGAAAGVYTGELFF.

V is TRBV30 and J is TRBJ2-7; a weak D match, TRBD2 (5 bases). The length of the CDR3 is 15 residues. V was clipped by 4 bases and J by 3 bases, with 19 bases between them. CDR1 and CDR2 from the germline V gene are GTSNPN and SVGIG (reference sequence). CDR3 sequence reads: CAWTPGPPGNYEQYF. The CDR3 nucleotides are TGTGCCTGGACACCTGGCCCTCCGGGAAACTACGAGCAGTACTTC.

The genes are TRBV11-1 and TRBJ1-6; D may be TRBD1 (5 bases). V shed 2 bases and J shed 10 bases, with 9 bases lying between them. Germline V gene sequence: CDR1 SGHAT, CDR2 FQDESV (reference sequence). There are 13 residues in the CDR3. The CDR3 reads CASSLRGGSPLHF. The CDR3, as DNA: TGTGCCAGCAGCTTACGGGGGGGGTCACCCCTCCACTTT.

In its sample, this clone was seen a few times. The chain recombines TRBV5-4 with TRBJ2-3, with 9 nucleotides matching TRBD2. Germline V lookup: CDR1 SGHNT, CDR2 YYREEE (reference sequence). The CDR3 totals 18 residues. The V gene end was trimmed by 0 bases and the J gene end by 6 bases; junction bases not matched to a gene: 14. The chain's CDR3 is CASSLGGWAGGGEDTQYF. DNA of the CDR3: TGTGCCAGCAGCTTGGGCGGTTGGGCGGGAGGGGGGGAGGATACGCAGTATTTT. Full variable domain (remainder filled in from reference TRBV5-4 and TRBJ2-3): ETGVTQSPTHLIKTRGQQVTLRCSSQSGHNTVSWYQQALGQGPQFIFQYYREEENGRGNFPPRFSGLQFPNYSSELNVNALELDDSALYLCASSLGGWAGGGEDTQYFGPGTRLTVL.

This clone was seen only once. The chain is built from TRBV6-1 and TRBJ1-2; maybe TRBD1 (5 bases). This CDR3 has 14 residues. Germline V gene data show CDR1 as MNHNS and CDR2 as SASEGT. The V end lost 1 base, the J end lost 2 bases, and 8 bases lay between the germline ends. Here the CDR3 DNA reads TGTGCCAGCAGTGAAGTAGGGGCGAACTATGGCTACACCTTC. Its protein is CASSEVGANYGYTF.

The rearrangement uses TRBV30 and TRBJ2-7, with TRBD2 identical over 11 bases. With 4 bases clipped from V and 5 bases from J, the junction kept 10 bases outside the gene matches. The CDR3 length is 15 residues. CDR1 and CDR2 from the germline V gene are GTSNPN and SVGIG (reference sequence). The CDR3 sequence is CAWTPLAGDLHEQYF. The DNA for the CDR3 is TGTGCCTGGACCCCACTAGCGGGAGACCTCCACGAGCAGTACTTC. The full variable domain, in which reference TRBV30 and TRBJ2-7 provide the parts outside the CDR3, is SQTIHQWPATLVQPVGSPLSLECTVEGTSNPNLYWYRQAAGRGLQLLFYSVGIGQISSEVPQNLSASRPQDRQFILSSKKLLLSDSGFYLCAWTPLAGDLHEQYFGPGTRLTVT.

V and J are TRBV19 and TRBJ2-1, with D unresolved. The CDR3 runs 17 residues. CDR1 is LNHDA and CDR2 is SQIVND in the germline V gene (reference sequence). V was cut by 5 bases and J by 3 bases, with 20 bases left in between. CDR3 region: CASSFGLAAIIYNEQFF. In nucleotides, the CDR3 is TGTGCCAGTAGTTTCGGGTTAGCAGCGATTATCTACAATGAGCAGTTCTTC.

The V and J genes are TRBV28 and TRBJ1-2, with unresolved D. V lost 5 bases, J lost 5 bases, and 9 bases lay in between. The CDR3 is 12 amino acids. Germline CDR1 MDHEN, CDR2 SYDVKM. The CDR3 DNA is TGTGCCAGCAGTGCCCCCCGGTATGGCTACACCTTC. Protein product: CASSAPRYGYTF.